A selection of T cell receptor beta chains follows, all from one sample in a study of beta chain features in type 1 diabetes. Assay: immunoSEQ multiplex PCR; the TCRdb copy retains only in-frame clones and omits some. The sample has around 430,000 clones, roughly 31% seen once; the top ten hold roughly 0.06%. Sequencing used naive CD4+ T cells from blood. These receptors were taken from a man in his late teens or twenties in good health. The CDR3 runs from the conserved cysteine through the conserved F or W. The D gene is left open where the match is weak. The size field is filled for only some rows; it gives once, few, many or a size class.

V gene,J gene,clone size,D gene,CDR3 protein,CDR3 DNA
TRBV29-1,TRBJ2-2,.,.,CSSIQGGTGELFF,TGCAGCTCTATACAGGGAGGCACCGGGGAGCTGTTTTTT
TRBV25-1,TRBJ2-1,few,TRBD1,CASSEYRTGDNEQFF,TGTGCCAGCAGTGAATATAGGACAGGGGACAATGAGCAGTTCTTC
TRBV9,TRBJ2-5,.,TRBD2,CASSVGLLAGDETQYF,TGTGCCAGCAGCGTGGGGTTACTAGCGGGAGACGAGACCCAGTACTTC
TRBV4-2,TRBJ2-7,.,.,CASSQDPRSYEQYF,TGTGCCAGCAGCCAAGATCCGCGCTCCTACGAGCAGTACTTC
TRBV4-2,TRBJ2-1,few,.,CASSQDNSYNEQFF,TGTGCCAGCAGCCAAGATAATTCGTACAATGAGCAGTTCTTC
TRBV28,TRBJ2-5,few,.,CASSTSSPETQYF,TGTGCCAGCAGTACCTCGAGCCCAGAGACCCAGTACTTC
TRBV7-2,TRBJ1-5,.,.,CASSLAGQPQHF,TGTGCCAGCAGCTTAGCAGGTCAGCCCCAGCATTTT
TRBV30,TRBJ2-2,.,TRBD2,CAWSPRKGTSGNTGELFF,TGTGCCTGGAGCCCGCGGAAGGGGACTAGCGGCAACACCGGGGAGCTGTTTTTT
TRBV7-3,TRBJ2-1,.,.,CASSLNQGGDEQFF,TGTGCCAGCAGCTTAAACCAGGGAGGCGATGAGCAGTTCTTC
TRBV4-3,TRBJ2-6,few,.,CASSQDSGPGANVLTF,TGCGCCAGCAGCCAAGATAGCGGCCCTGGGGCCAACGTCCTGACTTTC
TRBV30,TRBJ2-2,few,.,CAEQGPGELFF,TGTGCCGAACAGGGTCCCGGGGAGCTGTTTTTT
TRBV9,TRBJ2-5,.,.,CASSVVAMGGQETQYF,TGTGCCAGCAGCGTAGTCGCTATGGGGGGCCAAGAGACCCAGTACTTC
TRBV7-2,TRBJ2-1,.,.,CASSSLNYNEQFF,TGTGCCAGCAGCTCCCTGAACTACAATGAGCAGTTCTTC
TRBV30,TRBJ1-1,few,.,CAWGPGAWNTEAFF,TGTGCCTGGGGGCCGGGGGCCTGGAACACTGAAGCTTTCTTT
TRBV2,TRBJ2-5,.,.,CASRWEHLGSQYF,TGTGCCAGCAGATGGGAGCATCTAGGCTCCCAGTACTTC
TRBV6-6,TRBJ2-5,.,TRBD2,CASSYSVGRGETQYF,TGTGCCAGCAGTTACTCTGTAGGGAGGGGAGAGACCCAGTACTTC
TRBV30,TRBJ1-5,.,.,CAWSPGASQPQHF,TGTGCCTGGAGCCCCGGGGCCAGTCAGCCCCAGCATTTT
TRBV30,TRBJ2-5,.,.,CAWSRRVVETQYF,TGTGCCTGGAGCCGCAGGGTGGTGGAGACCCAGTACTTC
TRBV9,TRBJ2-1,.,.,CASSVAGGIRYNEQFF,TGTGCCAGCAGCGTAGCTGGCGGGATTCGCTACAATGAGCAGTTCTTC
TRBV29-1,TRBJ2-2,few,.,CSVVLSTGELFF,TGCAGCGTTGTTCTAAGCACCGGGGAGCTGTTTTTT
TRBV9,TRBJ1-1,few,.,CASSVDAGRVNTEAFF,TGTGCCAGCAGCGTAGACGCCGGACGGGTGAACACTGAAGCTTTCTTT
TRBV4-3,TRBJ2-2,once,TRBD1,CASSRDRGRGREELFF,TGCGCCAGCAGCCGAGACAGGGGGCGGGGGCGAGAGGAGCTGTTTTTT
TRBV30,TRBJ2-2,many,.,CARQSSVTTGELFF,TGTGCCCGACAATCGTCAGTCACCACCGGGGAGCTGTTTTTT
TRBV7-8,TRBJ2-7,.,.,CASSREFYEQYF,TGTGCCAGCAGCCGAGAGTTCTACGAGCAGTACTTC
TRBV6-1,TRBJ2-7,.,TRBD2,CASSLGLDYEQYF,TGTGCCAGCAGCCTGGGACTAGATTACGAGCAGTACTTC
TRBV5-4,TRBJ2-5,few,TRBD2,CASSLAGGLGETQYF,TGTGCCAGCAGCCTAGCGGGAGGGCTGGGCGAGACCCAGTACTTC
TRBV19,TRBJ1-2,.,.,CASSIRPNYGYTF,TGTGCCAGTAGTATTAGGCCTAACTATGGCTACACCTTC
TRBV6-5,TRBJ2-7,few,TRBD1,CASSYAGGSSYEQYF,TGTGCCAGCAGTTACGCAGGGGGCAGCTCCTACGAGCAGTACTTC
TRBV7-2,TRBJ2-7,.,TRBD1,CASSLRDRAYEQYF,TGTGCCAGCAGCCTCCGGGACAGGGCCTACGAGCAGTACTTC
TRBV29-1,TRBJ2-1,.,TRBD2,CSALAGGINEQFF,TGCAGCGCCCTAGCGGGAGGGATCAATGAGCAGTTCTTC
TRBV9,TRBJ1-1,few,.,CASSVAGSTEAFF,TGTGCCAGCAGCGTAGCAGGGAGCACTGAAGCTTTCTTT
TRBV6-1,TRBJ2-3,.,TRBD1,CASSVRTGADTQYF,TGTGCCAGCAGTGTACGTACAGGGGCAGATACGCAGTATTTT
TRBV7-2,TRBJ2-7,few,TRBD1,CASSSDRGHYEQYF,TGTGCCAGCAGCTCTGACAGGGGACACTACGAGCAGTACTTC
TRBV28,TRBJ1-1,few,.,CASSTQGRAFF,TGTGCCAGCAGTACGCAGGGCCGGGCTTTCTTT
TRBV2,TRBJ2-1,.,TRBD2,CASSELAGIFF,TGTGCCAGCAGTGAATTAGCGGGTATATTCTTC
TRBV7-9,TRBJ2-1,few,.,CASSLYAGIYNEQFF,TGTGCCAGCAGCTTGTATGCAGGGATCTACAATGAGCAGTTCTTC
TRBV29-1,TRBJ2-1,.,.,CSASRVVLLGDEQFF,TGCAGCGCTTCTCGGGTAGTCCTCCTGGGAGATGAGCAGTTCTTC
TRBV18,TRBJ2-5,.,.,CASSLDLIETQYF,TGTGCCAGCTCACTGGACCTGATAGAGACCCAGTACTTC
TRBV29-1,TRBJ2-1,.,TRBD2,CSVSRGLAGGDEQFF,TGCAGCGTTAGTCGAGGACTAGCGGGAGGGGATGAGCAGTTCTTC
TRBV10-2,TRBJ2-5,.,.,CASSDRRGTQYF,TGCGCCAGCAGTGACCGAAGAGGGACCCAGTACTTC
TRBV9,TRBJ2-1,.,.,CASSVGGGPEQFF,TGTGCCAGCAGCGTAGGAGGTGGTCCCGAGCAGTTCTTC
TRBV25-1,TRBJ2-5,.,TRBD2,CASSLPGGPQETQYF,TGTGCCAGCAGTCTCCCGGGGGGGCCCCAAGAGACCCAGTACTTC
TRBV5-1,TRBJ2-1,.,TRBD2,CASSHLAGGSNEQFF,TGCGCCAGCAGTCATCTAGCGGGAGGTTCAAATGAGCAGTTCTTC
TRBV25-1,TRBJ1-4,.,.,CASSDRSTNEKLFF,TGTGCCAGCAGTGACAGGAGCACTAATGAAAAACTGTTTTTT
TRBV15,TRBJ1-3,.,.,CATSRDTANTIYF,TGTGCCACCAGCAGAGATACAGCCAACACCATATATTTT